This TCR beta chain came from a study of blood T cell repertoires in COVID-19. Study at large: Samples of COVID-19 (acute and convalescent) were obtained from the United States, Italy and Spain.

This table comes from immunoSEQ multiplex PCR, and its TCRdb copy is limited to in-frame clones, with some not included. The sample contains 300,000 to 350,000 clones, around 89% of which appear only once. Germline loops: CDR1 SGHNT, CDR2 YENEEA. J lost 6 bases, V lost 1 base, and 8 bases had no gene match. This CDR3 comprises 16 residues. This TCR was sampled from a woman aged 18-29 years with acute COVID-19. The J gene is TRBJ2-7, the V gene TRBV11-3, with 11 nucleotides matching TRBD1. The sequenced material came from PBMCs or T cells enriched from blood (not recorded which). The CDR3 is CASSLGIGTGGSEQYF. CDR3 sequence (DNA): TGTGCCAGCAGCTTAGGGATCGGGACAGGGGGAAGCGAGCAGTACTTC.